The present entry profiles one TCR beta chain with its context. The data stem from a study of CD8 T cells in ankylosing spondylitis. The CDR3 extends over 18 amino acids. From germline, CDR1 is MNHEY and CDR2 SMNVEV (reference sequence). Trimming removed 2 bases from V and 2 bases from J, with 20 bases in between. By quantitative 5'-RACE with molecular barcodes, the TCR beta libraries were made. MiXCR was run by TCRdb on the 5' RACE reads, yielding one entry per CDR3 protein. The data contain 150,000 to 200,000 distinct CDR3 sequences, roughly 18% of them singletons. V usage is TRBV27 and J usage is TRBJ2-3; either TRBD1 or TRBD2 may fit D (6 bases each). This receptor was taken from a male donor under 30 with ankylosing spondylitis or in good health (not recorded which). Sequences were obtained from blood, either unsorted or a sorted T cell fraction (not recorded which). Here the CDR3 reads CASSLPPGGGLNTDTQYF. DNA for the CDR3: TGTGCCAGCAGTTTACCCCCCGGGGGCGGCCTAAACACAGATACGCAGTATTTT.